These 8 T cell receptor beta chains originate from one sample sequenced in a study of blood T cell repertoires in COVID-19. The table came from immunoSEQ multiplex PCR; TCRdb's copy has only in-frame clones and leaves some out. The table includes roughly 140,000 clones, under 90% detected once. Source material: PBMCs or T cells enriched from blood (not recorded which). These receptor sequences come from a man aged 45-60 years in a cohort exposed to, infected with or recovered from COVID-19 (not recorded which).

This sequence joins TRBV3-1 (or the pseudogene TRBV3-2) and TRBJ1-4; 9 bases are a match to TRBD1. V lost 4 bases, J lost 8 bases, and 5 bases stayed unmatched. This CDR3 is 14 amino acids long. Germline assignment: CDR1 LGHDT and CDR2 YNNKEL (reference sequence). In nucleotides, the CDR3 is TGTGCCAGCAGCCCAACCGGGACAGGGGAAAAACTGTTTTTT. It is translated as CASSPTGTGEKLFF.

This clone came up a few times. The chain has TRBV19 and TRBJ1-6; 8 bases line up with TRBD1. This CDR3 has 16 amino acids. V lost 10 bases and J lost 5; bases outside the gene matches: 13. Germline CDR1 is LNHDA and CDR2 is SQIVND (reference sequence). CDR3 residues: CATRALNRGDNSPLHF. The CDR3 DNA is TGTGCCACCAGAGCTCTAAACAGGGGGGATAATTCACCCCTCCACTTT.

The gene calls are TRBV14 and TRBJ2-3, with unresolved D. Germline V gene data show CDR1 as SGHDN and CDR2 as FVKESK. Deletions cut 1 base from V and 11 bases from J, with 13 bases between. The length of the CDR3 is 13 residues. Here the CDR3 reads CASSQVGGFKQYF. The CDR3, as DNA: TGTGCCAGCAGCCAAGTAGGCGGCTTCAAGCAGTATTTT.

In this sample, this clone turned up once. The CDR3 loop is CASSVGLIAGGFYNEQFF. CDR3 in DNA: TGTGCCAGCAGCGTCGGACTCATAGCGGGGGGGTTCTACAATGAGCAGTTCTTC. The rearrangement joins TRBV9 to TRBJ2-1; 11 bases are a match to TRBD2. The CDR3 is 18 amino acids. CDR1 SGDLS and CDR2 YYNGEE come from the germline V gene. The junction had 10 bases not matched to a gene; V was cut back by 2 bases and J by 3 bases.

This rearrangement joins TRBV28 to TRBJ2-7; TRBD2 is a possible D gene (5 bases). This CDR3 region has 14 residues. CDR1 MDHEN and CDR2 SYDVKM come from the germline V gene. CDR3 amino acids: CATRGTPRVYEQYF. In nucleotides, the CDR3 is TGTGCGACACGAGGAACCCCGAGGGTCTACGAGCAGTACTTC.

The J gene is TRBJ1-2, the V gene TRBV21-1; TRBD1, the D gene given by the table, was not confirmed from the DNA. TRBV21-1 is designated a pseudogene. The CDR3 spans 14 residues. The CDR3 spells CASSRIDRGNGYTF. For the CDR3, the DNA is TGTGCCAGCAGCAGAATAGACAGGGGGAATGGCTACACCTTC.

The CDR3 coding sequence is TGTGCCAGCTCCTTGGGTCCAGGACTTAATGAAAAACTGTTTTTT. This sequence encodes CASSLGPGLNEKLFF. The V gene is TRBV27, the J gene TRBJ1-4; D call uncertain. The V and J ends lost 8 bases and 4 bases respectively, with 17 bases between them. Germline V gives CDR1 MNHEY, CDR2 SMNVEV (reference sequence). There are 15 residues in the CDR3. The full variable domain, completed using reference TRBV27 and TRBJ1-4, is EAQVTQNPRYLITVTGKKLTVTCSQNMNHEYMSWYRQDPGLGLRQIYYSMNVEVTDKGDVPEGYKVSRKEKRNFPLILESPSPNQTSLYFCASSLGPGLNEKLFFGSGTQLSVL.

The chain couples TRBV7-2 to TRBJ2-7; 9 bases line up with TRBD1. With V trimmed by 3 bases and J by 7 bases, 10 bases remained unmatched. The germline CDR1 and CDR2 sequences are SGHTA and FQGNSA. CDR3 length: 15 residues. The CDR3 sequence: CASSFSDRGLREQYF. DNA of the CDR3: TGTGCCAGCAGCTTCAGTGACAGGGGGTTGAGGGAGCAGTACTTC.